This TCR beta chain was documented in a study of Ad26.COV2.S vaccination and SARS-CoV-2 variants (dated by TCRdb to about 2021). Study-level background: Vaccine-arm donors came from COV1001, a multicentre, randomized, double-blind, placebo-controlled phase I-IIa trial of Ad26.COV2.S in healthy adults. Ad26.COV2.S was administered intramuscularly at 5 x 10^10 or 1 x 10^11 viral particles, either as a single shot or as two shots given 56 days apart. The specificity and breadth of SARS-CoV-2-reactive T cell receptors after Ad26.COV2.S vaccination were assessed by TCRbeta repertoire sequencing. The TCR-sequenced set comprised about 32 samples: around 20 Ad26.COV2.S vaccine recipients, 5 placebo recipients and 8 SARS-CoV-2 convalescent individuals. Trial participants were randomized into five groups of five, in which low-dose or high-dose Ad26.COV2.S was given once or twice, or placebo was given on both occasions. Investigators remained blinded to trial group allocation during experiments and outcome assessment. General findings and caveats noted by the study authors: Vaccine and placebo recipients had comparable non-spike TCR breadth, which fits with the vaccine containing only spike. Spike-specific TCR breadth was higher in Ad26.COV2.S recipients than in placebo recipients (P = 0.0014). According to the authors, total T cell responses may have been underestimated by the TCR breadth and depth analyses. The study lacked the statistical power to compare responses across vaccine doses or regimens. After vaccination, spike-specific CD8+ and CD4+ T cell responses were reported to show substantial breadth.

The sample's treatment or condition label is to be understood as: about 20 received Ad26.COV2.S at low or high dose, single or two shots; 5 received placebo; per-sample allocation not given. For vaccine and placebo recipients, repertoires were sequenced using samples collected on day 63 after the first injection. Cohort 1b enrolled 25 or so adults aged 18-55 years at a single site in Boston, USA, between 29 July and 7 August 2020. As a vaccine, Ad26.COV2.S was a replication-incompetent adenovirus type 26 vector that expressed a prefusion-stabilized SARS-CoV-2 spike protein derived from the original Wuhan strain. Regarding this clone: The specificity of this receptor is unknown. No qualities accompany the bases; no much larger clone lies one base away.

TCRbeta CDR3 regions were sequenced with the immunoSEQ Assay. After extraction, genomic DNA underwent amplification by bias-controlled multiplex PCR, followed by high-throughput sequencing. Per the authors' processing: To quantify the absolute abundance of every unique TCRbeta CDR3 region, sequences were collapsed and filtered. T cell fraction was estimated by normalization of TCRbeta template counts to usable DNA, with usable DNA being measured through amplification of reference genes present in all nucleated cells. Repertoire TCRs were annotated as SARS-CoV-2-specific by exact matching of V gene, CDR3 amino acid sequence and J gene to a known reactive TCR set. MIRA supplied the reference SARS-CoV-2 TCR set, which was filtered for enrichment in COVID-19-positive ImmuneCODE repertoires so that public or cross-reactive TCRs were removed. Using the MIRA antigens, annotated TCRs were further analysed by specific ORF or by position within an ORF. Depth was the summed frequency of annotated unique rearrangements, while breadth was defined as annotated unique rearrangements over total unique productive rearrangements. TCR breadth was compared between groups using two-sided Wilcoxon rank-sum tests. The immuneACCESS repertoire file appears here via TCRdb, limited to in-frame rearrangements. These files lack a portion of the clones; in checked studies, under half of the deficit traces to unresolved V genes, and the cause of the others is not known. The D gene and trimming were derived from the DNA, and the V and J assignments and clone size from that table. The sample data list more than 300,000 clones, and around 89% of these were observed just once. The top ten hold about 5% of the sample.

CDR3 length: 15 amino acids, cysteine to phenylalanine. Only the CDR3 DNA is retained, 45 bases long and in frame from the first base. CDR1 and CDR2 (SGHKS, YYEKEE) derive from the germline V gene (reference sequence). Trimming at the junction amounts to 0 bases on V and 1 base on J, and the germline ends lie 7 bases apart. The sequence came from a person aged 18-65 years who received the Ad26.COV2.S COVID-19 vaccine or a placebo. Here the chain combines TRBV5-5 and TRBJ2-2; the D segment cannot be called with confidence. The material was peripheral blood, obtained in a trial of Ad26.COV2.S vaccine versus placebo. CDR3 region: CASSLDPLNTGELFF. In nucleotide form, the sequence is TGTGCCAGCAGCTTGGACCCACTGAACACCGGGGAGCTGTTTTTT.